These T cell receptor beta chains were read from a single sample in a study of shared clonotypes between healthy human individuals. Here immunoSEQ multiplex PCR was the method, and the copy in TCRdb shows in-frame clones only, minus some. The sample carries hundreds of thousands of clones, about 96% recorded once. The sequencing input was naive CD8+ T cells sorted from blood. The receptors derive from a woman aged 30 to 39 in good health. Each CDR3 is given with its conserved first and last residue. The D gene is left open where the match is weak. Only some rows state a clone size, as once, few, many or a class for expanded clones.

J,V,size,length,D,DNA,CDR3
TRBJ2-7,TRBV6-1,-,13,TRBD2,TGTGCCAGCAGTGTGTCGGGAGGGCTCGAGCAGTACTTC,CASSVSGGLEQYF
TRBJ2-7,TRBV7-8,-,14,-,TGTGCCAGCAGCTTATTGGGGGAGAGCTACGAGCAGTACTTC,CASSLLGESYEQYF
TRBJ1-1,TRBV2,-,13,-,TGTGCCAGCAGTGAAGACGTGGAGGTCTTAGCTTTCTTT,CASSEDVEVLAFF
TRBJ2-6,TRBV6-5,-,13,-,TGTGCCAGCAGAGCGGCTGGGGCCAACGTCCTGACTTTC,CASRAAGANVLTF
TRBJ1-5,TRBV19,few,14,-,TGTGCCAGTAGTCCGCGGGACGGGAATCAGCCCCAGCATTTT,CASSPRDGNQPQHF
TRBJ2-7,TRBV5-1,-,15,-,TGCGCCAGCAGCTTGGGAGGGGTCGGAACCTACGAGCAGTACTTC,CASSLGGVGTYEQYF
TRBJ2-7,TRBV27,-,14,-,TGTGCCAGCAGTCCGACAGCCCCCCCCTACGAGCAGTACTTC,CASSPTAPPYEQYF
TRBJ1-4,TRBV5-6,-,17,TRBD1,TGTGCCAGCAGCCGAACAAACCACAGGGGGAGGAATGAAAAACTGTTTTTT,CASSRTNHRGRNEKLFF
TRBJ2-7,TRBV7-9,-,14,-,TGTGCCAGCAGCTCCGGACAGAGCTCCTACGAGCAGTACTTC,CASSSGQSSYEQYF
TRBJ2-3,TRBV9,-,17,TRBD2,TGTGCCAGCAGCGTAGAGGGCGGGGGGTTTTACACAGATACGCAGTATTTT,CASSVEGGGFYTDTQYF